Listed below are T cell receptor beta chains from one sample, sequenced in a study of cytomegalovirus exposure and HLA in healthy donors. Profiled with immunoSEQ multiplex PCR; TCRdb holds only in-frame clones, not every one. The table shows over 250,000 clones, with 65% to 90% occurring only once. The sequencing input was PBMCs. These receptors all stem from a woman younger than 35 in good health and CMV-seronegative. CDR3s include the opening cysteine and the closing phenylalanine or tryptophan.

v_gene: TRBV29-1
CDR3aa: CSVTSQGSYAGELFF

v_gene: TRBV11-3
CDR3aa: CASSTAGGEKLFF

v_gene: TRBV7-2
CDR3aa: CASTSRQWGGPDTQYF

v_gene: TRBV19
CDR3aa: CASDPGQGTDTQYF

v_gene: TRBV12-5
CDR3aa: CASGLVPGTREAGELFF

v_gene: TRBV15
CDR3aa: CATSRDYETKGDNEQFF

v_gene: TRBV2
CDR3aa: CASTQTGVLYEQYF

v_gene: TRBV10-1
CDR3aa: CASGRGGYEQYF

v_gene: TRBV6-5
CDR3aa: CASSSAGTSGSYEQYF

v_gene: TRBV6-5
CDR3aa: CASSYDTGTNYGYTF

v_gene: TRBV5-4
CDR3aa: CASSSRLAGATEQFF

v_gene: TRBV19
CDR3aa: CASTRDRLNTEAFF

v_gene: TRBV5-4
CDR3aa: CASTTGQDLSYEQYF

v_gene: TRBV18
CDR3aa: CASSPGQGHSPLHF

v_gene: TRBV5-8
CDR3aa: CASSLGVDRGTEAFF

v_gene: TRBV5-4
CDR3aa: CASSFEANYGYTF

v_gene: TRBV18
CDR3aa: CASSPLGETQYF

v_gene: TRBV27
CDR3aa: CASSLTGTLYNEQFF

v_gene: TRBV11-2
CDR3aa: CASSLDRQTYYGYTF

v_gene: TRBV5-1
CDR3aa: CASSPGLDQPQHF

v_gene: TRBV10-3
CDR3aa: CAISGTGGPYEQYF

v_gene: TRBV5-6
CDR3aa: CASSPGLADLQETQYF

v_gene: TRBV7-6
CDR3aa: CASSLMSPDYEQYF

v_gene: TRBV9
CDR3aa: CASSVGLARDTQYF

v_gene: TRBV6-1
CDR3aa: CASSGGTGYNQPQHF

v_gene: TRBV5-1
CDR3aa: CASSLVSGLDGYTF

v_gene: TRBV7-9
CDR3aa: CASSLASVLNTEAFF

v_gene: TRBV6-6
CDR3aa: CASSSGGRVEKLFF